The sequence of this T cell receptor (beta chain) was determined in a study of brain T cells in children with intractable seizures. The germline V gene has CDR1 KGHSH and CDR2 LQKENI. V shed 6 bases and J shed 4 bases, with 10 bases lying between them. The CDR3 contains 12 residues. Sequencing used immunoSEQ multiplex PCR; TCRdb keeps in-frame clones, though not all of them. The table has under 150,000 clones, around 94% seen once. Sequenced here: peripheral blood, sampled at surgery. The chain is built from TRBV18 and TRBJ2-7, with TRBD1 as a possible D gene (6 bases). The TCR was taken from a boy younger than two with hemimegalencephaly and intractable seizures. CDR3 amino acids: CASSSRGYEQYF. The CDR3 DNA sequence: TGTGCCAGCTCTTCGAGGGGGTACGAGCAGTACTTC.